Following are 11 T cell receptor beta chains from one sample sequenced in a study of control samples from healthy donors and cancer patients. Libraries were prepared by immunoSEQ multiplex PCR; TCRdb keeps only in-frame clonotypes and omits some of them. The data hold about 180,000 clones, with 90% observed a single time. Sequences were obtained from blood. The receptors shown here come from a woman aged 50 to 60 in good health.

The chain has TRBV3-1 (or the pseudogene TRBV3-2) and TRBJ1-3, with 7 bases matching TRBD1. Trimming took 4 bases from V and 0 from J; bases not matched to a gene: 9. The CDR3 sequence is 17 residues long. Germline loops: CDR1 LGHDT, CDR2 YNNKEL (reference sequence). In DNA form, the CDR3 reads TGTGCCAGCAGCCGCGGACAGGTCAGACTCTCTGGAAACACCATATATTTT. It codes for CASSRGQVRLSGNTIYF.

The chain combines TRBV4-1 with TRBJ1-5; maybe TRBD1 (5 bases). V shed 0 bases and J shed 5 bases, with 11 bases lying between them. This CDR3 is built from 15 residues. CDR1 is MGHRA and CDR2 is YSYEKL in the germline V gene. CDR3 nucleotide sequence: TGCGCCAGCAGCCAAGAGGGACCGGGGGATCAGCCCCAGCATTTT. Translated, it gives CASSQEGPGDQPQHF.

The V and J genes are TRBV5-1 and TRBJ2-7; D is perhaps TRBD1 (6 bases). The germline gives CDR1 SGHRS, CDR2 YFSETQ. Trimming cost V 6 bases and J 5 bases, with 21 bases left between them. This CDR3 has 15 residues. This CDR3 reads CASILDAGTRDEQYF. In DNA, the CDR3 is TGCGCCAGCATTCTTGACGCCGGGACACGCGACGAGCAGTACTTC.

The chain uses TRBV6-5 and TRBJ2-1, with D unresolved. The CDR3 has 13 residues. V gave up 7 bases and J gave up 8 bases, with 15 bases separating them. Germline V lookup: CDR1 MNHEY, CDR2 SVGAGI. The CDR3, as DNA: TGTGCCAGCACCGAAGGGTTGGCCGATGAGCAGTTCTTC. Amino acid sequence: CASTEGLADEQFF.

This clone was observed once. V and J are TRBV18 and TRBJ1-2, with 9 bases matching TRBD1. The V gene end was trimmed by 1 base and the J gene end by 8 bases; junction bases not matched to a gene: 5. Germline CDR1 and CDR2: KGHSH and LQKENI. The CDR3 consists of 14 residues. CDR3 sequence reads: CASSPRDRAEGYTF. CDR3 in DNA: TGTGCCAGCTCACCACGGGACAGGGCGGAGGGCTACACCTTC.

V gene TRBV28 combines with J gene TRBJ1-1; D gene ambiguous. Trimming removed 2 bases from V and 1 base from J, with 14 bases in between. Germline V CDR1 and CDR2: MDHEN, SYDVKM. CDR3 size: 16 residues. CDR3: CASSLGLGSANTEAFF. CDR3 in DNA: TGTGCCAGCAGTTTAGGTTTGGGGAGCGCGAACACTGAAGCTTTCTTT.

The chain carries TRBV6-1 and TRBJ1-6; D unclear. Germline assignment: CDR1 MNHNS and CDR2 SASEGT. This CDR3 has 15 residues. Trimming pared 2 bases from V and 0 bases from J, leaving 5 bases between. CDR3 in amino acids: CASSEYGSYNSPLHF. CDR3 nucleotides: TGTGCCAGCAGTGAATACGGCTCCTATAATTCACCCCTCCACTTT.

The count of this clone is one. The J gene is TRBJ2-1, the V gene TRBV28; D is undetermined. V was pared by 6 bases and J by 7 bases, with 10 bases between. Germline V CDR1 and CDR2: MDHEN, SYDVKM. The length of the CDR3 is 12 residues. The CDR3 bases are TGTGCCAGCAGGCCTCCCACGAATGAGCAGTTCTTC. Amino acids: CASRPPTNEQFF.

This clone was seen ten or more times. The chain couples TRBV28 to TRBJ2-7; no reliable D call. In germline, CDR1 is MDHEN, CDR2 SYDVKM. CDR3 size: 14 residues. The V and J ends lost 6 bases and 3 bases respectively, with 15 bases between them. CDR3 nucleotides: TGTGCCAGCAGACGAGACATTGGCGGCTACGAGCAGTACTTC. Its translation is CASRRDIGGYEQYF.

The chain has TRBV24-1 and TRBJ2-1; maybe TRBD1 (5 bases). Germline-derived CDR1 and CDR2 are KGHDR and SFDVKD. Trimming took 3 bases from V and 7 from J, leaving 15 bases between them. The CDR3 is made up of 15 amino acids. The CDR3 bases are TGTGCCACCAGTGATCCAGGGTTGTCGACGAATGAGCAGTTCTTC. It encodes CATSDPGLSTNEQFF.

The chain couples TRBV19 to TRBJ2-3; 12 bases match TRBD1. This CDR3 has 14 residues. With V trimmed by 7 bases and J by 6 bases, 5 bases remained unmatched. CDR1 is LNHDA and CDR2 is SQIVND in the germline V gene (reference sequence). The CDR3 region has the DNA TGTGCCAGTACCGGGACAGGGGGCTGGGATACGCAGTATTTT. Its translation is CASTGTGGWDTQYF.